These 17 T cell receptor beta chains originate from one sample sequenced in a study of cytomegalovirus exposure and HLA in healthy donors. Assay used: immunoSEQ multiplex PCR; TCRdb lists only in-frame clones, some missing. This table holds around 260,000 clones, 90% found once. The sequenced material came from PBMCs. The receptors come from a woman under 40 in good health and CMV-seronegative.

The rearrangement links TRBV7-2 to TRBJ2-7; D might be TRBD1 (5 bases). CDR1 and CDR2 (germline): SGHTA, FQGNSA. This CDR3 spans 14 amino acids. Trimming took 0 bases from V and 5 from J, leaving 11 bases between them. CDR3 DNA: TGTGCCAGCAGCTTAGCGCTCAGGGCGAACGAGCAGTACTTC. It yields the protein CASSLALRANEQYF.

This sequence joins TRBV2 and TRBJ1-4; 10 nucleotides agree with TRBD1. The V gene's germline CDR1 is SNHLY and CDR2 FYNNEI. V shed 10 bases and J 7 bases; nucleotides not matched to a gene: 9. This CDR3 is built from 14 residues. In DNA, the CDR3 is TGTGCCACTCTAGAGGACAGGGGGGCTGAAAAACTGTTTTTT. Residues: CATLEDRGAEKLFF.

The rearrangement uses TRBV4-3 and TRBJ1-1; 9 positions match TRBD1. The CDR3 runs to 15 residues. Germline V gives CDR1 LGHNA, CDR2 YSLEER. Unmatched junction bases numbered 6, after V lost 1 base and J lost 6 bases. CDR3 sequence: CASSQAGTGSPEAFF. The CDR3 nucleotides are TGCGCCAGCAGCCAAGCCGGGACAGGGTCGCCTGAAGCTTTCTTT.

The chain combines TRBV2 with TRBJ2-7; the match to TRBD2 covers 7 bases. CDR3 size: 14 residues. The germline gives CDR1 SNHLY, CDR2 FYNNEI. With V trimmed by 6 bases and J by 2 bases, 7 bases remained unmatched. The CDR3 DNA reads as TGTGCCAGCAGAGTTAGCGGGCTTACCTACGAGCAGTACTTC. This codes for CASRVSGLTYEQYF.

The chain uses TRBV11-1 and TRBJ2-7, with TRBD1 as a possible D gene (5 bases). CDR1 is SGHAT, CDR2 FQDESV, per germline (reference sequence). The V end was cut by 1 base, the J end by 5 bases, with 15 bases between. The CDR3 has 15 amino acids. Here the CDR3 reads CASSLEGPGYNEQYF. The CDR3 region has the DNA TGTGCCAGCAGCTTAGAAGGTCCAGGGTACAACGAGCAGTACTTC.

This chain links TRBV27 with TRBJ2-7; a weak D match, TRBD1 (5 bases). Germline CDR1 is MNHEY and CDR2 is SMNVEV (reference sequence). The CDR3 is 13 amino acids. V was trimmed by 8 bases and J by 4 bases, leaving 15 bases between them. CDR3 amino acids: CASARQSLYEQYF. DNA of the CDR3: TGTGCCAGCGCACGACAGAGCTTGTACGAGCAGTACTTC.

There are a few counts of this clone. The rearrangement uses TRBV4-2 and TRBJ2-7, with a tentative D call TRBD1 (5 bases). This CDR3 contains 13 residues. Germline V gives CDR1 LGHNA, CDR2 YNFKEQ. Trimming removed 4 bases at V and 3 bases at J, with 10 bases between. The CDR3 region has the DNA TGTGCCAGCAGCCTATCGACAGTCTACGAGCAGTACTTC. Translating gives CASSLSTVYEQYF.

V usage is TRBV11-2 and J usage is TRBJ1-5, with D possibly being TRBD1 (5 bases). The CDR3 has 13 amino acids. Trimming cost V 0 bases and J 9 bases, with 9 bases left between them. Germline CDR1 is SGHAT and CDR2 is FQNNGV. CDR3 in DNA: TGTGCCAGCAGCTTAGACCAGGGTCGGCCCCAGCATTTT. It encodes CASSLDQGRPQHF.

For the CDR3, the DNA is TGTGCCAGCAGCCCTCGGCCCCAGCATTTT. This encodes CASSPRPQHF. The V call is TRBV11-2, the J call TRBJ1-5; D unclear. Trimming removed 5 bases from V and 9 bases from J, with 5 bases in between. From germline, CDR1 is SGHAT and CDR2 FQNNGV. CDR3 length: 10 amino acids.

The chain combines TRBV7-8 with TRBJ2-3, with TRBD2 identical over 8 bases. The CDR3 is 15 residues long. Germline lookup yields CDR1 SGHVS and CDR2 FQNEAQ. The V gene end was trimmed by 4 bases and the J gene end by 0 bases; junction bases not matched to a gene: 3. CDR3 bases: TGTGCCAGCAGCTCAAGCGGGAGTAGCACAGATACGCAGTATTTT. Its protein is CASSSSGSSTDTQYF.

The chain recombines TRBV5-1 with TRBJ2-7; D unresolved. Per germline, CDR1 SGHRS and CDR2 YFSETQ. There are 11 residues in the CDR3. V was pared by 0 bases and J by 6 bases, with 4 bases between. CDR3 sequence reads: CASSLGTEQYF. The CDR3 nucleotides are TGCGCCAGCAGCTTGGGGACCGAGCAGTACTTC.

This clone has a single count. The gene calls are TRBV7-3 and TRBJ2-7; D perhaps matches TRBD2 (6 bases). Between the trimmed V and J ends, which lost 0 bases and 2 bases, there was a span of 11 bases. From germline, CDR1 is SGHTA and CDR2 FQGTGA. The CDR3 is 15 amino acids. The CDR3 nucleotides are TGTGCCAGCAGCTTAACTTCTGCGGGACCCTACGAGCAGTACTTC. Amino acids: CASSLTSAGPYEQYF.

The chain is built from TRBV10-3 and TRBJ1-2; TRBD1 matches 10 bases. Germline V gene sequence: CDR1 ENHRY, CDR2 SYGVKD. This CDR3 region has 19 residues. J was trimmed by 0 bases and V by 3 bases; bases with no gene match: 13. The CDR3 DNA sequence: TGTGCCATCAGTGATCCCGGGACAGGGGTCTACGAAGCTAACTATGGCTACACCTTC. Residues: CAISDPGTGVYEANYGYTF.

The chain has TRBV27 and TRBJ2-1; 14 bases match TRBD2. Per the germline V gene, CDR1 is MNHEY and CDR2 is SMNVEV (reference sequence). The CDR3 is made up of 15 amino acids. V lost 7 bases, J lost 12 bases, and 11 bases stayed unmatched. The CDR3 sequence: CASTPGLAGGLGQFF. In DNA, the CDR3 is TGTGCCAGCACCCCAGGACTAGCGGGAGGTCTGGGGCAGTTCTTC.

The rearrangement joins TRBV7-9 to TRBJ2-7; maybe TRBD2 (6 bases). This CDR3 has 12 amino acids. V dropped 5 bases and J dropped 10 bases, with 15 bases sitting between them. Germline V lookup: CDR1 SEHNR, CDR2 FQNEAQ (reference sequence). CDR3 coding DNA: TGTGCCAGCAGCGGCGGGGCAGCGGTTCAGTACTTC. Protein: CASSGGAAVQYF.

The chain employs TRBV18 and TRBJ2-1; 8 bases line up with TRBD1. CDR3 length: 15 amino acids. Looked up from germline, CDR1 is KGHSH and CDR2 is LQKENI. The V and J ends lost 3 bases and 5 bases, in that order; junction bases with no gene match: 6. The CDR3: CASSPSQGAHNEQFF. CDR3 sequence (DNA): TGTGCCAGCTCACCCTCGCAGGGGGCCCACAATGAGCAGTTCTTC.

The genes are TRBV4-1 and TRBJ2-1, with TRBD2 identical over 8 bases. V lost 4 bases and J lost 9; bases outside the gene matches: 17. From germline, CDR1 is MGHRA and CDR2 YSYEKL. The CDR3 consists of 17 residues. The CDR3 protein is CASSPTQRESWFSEQFF. CDR3 sequence (DNA): TGCGCCAGCAGCCCAACACAGCGGGAGTCCTGGTTCAGTGAGCAGTTCTTC.